What follows is one T cell receptor beta chain and its context. A second roughly 7 to 12 cycle PCR used barcoded and J-beta primers. A single record per CDR3 protein comes from TCRdb applying MiXCR to the 5' RACE reads. The sample lists some 760,000 distinct CDR3 sequences, roughly 25% occurring once. The sample originates from a study of blood T cells in healthy people across ages. These data were also filed under a second study, of T cells of mothers and their children.

The receptor comes from a boy aged 5-17 years in good health. Material for sequencing was blood.

This chain's CDR3 is CATSDQNYGYTF. DNA of the CDR3: TGTGCCACCAGTGACCAGAACTATGGCTACACCTTC. The chain links TRBV24-1 to TRBJ1-2; unclear D gene. CDR3 length: 12 residues. Deletions cut 4 bases from V and 2 bases from J, with 4 bases between. Germline V gives CDR1 KGHDR, CDR2 SFDVKD.